The 20 T cell receptor beta chains reported below all come from one sample, sequenced in a study of T cell repertoires in ileal Crohn's disease. Stated time point: proximal margin of the surgical specimen (macroscopically non-inflamed). Some clones are missing from TCRdb's copy, which holds only in-frame ones; the method was immunoSEQ multiplex PCR. The sample has roughly 6,800 clones, 72% seen once. Sequenced: ileal tissue. The receptor set was obtained from an adult with Crohn's disease.

This sequence joins TRBV10-3 and TRBJ2-5; a weak D match, TRBD1 (8 bases). V was shortened by 3 bases and J by 7 bases, with 18 bases between the two germline ends. CDR1 is ENHRY, CDR2 SYGVKD, per germline. There are 15 residues in the CDR3. CDR3 amino acids: CAISEPSGGGGTQYF. The CDR3 coding sequence is TGTGCCATCAGTGAACCTTCAGGGGGCGGGGGGACCCAGTACTTC.

The gene calls are TRBV28 and TRBJ1-6; TRBD1 matches at 10 bases. Germline V lookup: CDR1 MDHEN, CDR2 SYDVKM. The CDR3 runs 17 residues. The V and J ends lost 4 bases and 11 bases, in that order; junction bases with no gene match: 14. The DNA for the CDR3 is TGTGCCAGCAGTTCCATGAGGACAGGGGGGCGCATAGCACCCCTCCACTTT. Its translation is CASSSMRTGGRIAPLHF. The whole variable domain, filled in from reference TRBV28 and TRBJ1-6, reads DVKVTQSSRYLVKRTGEKVFLECVQDMDHENMFWYRQDPGLGLRLIYFSYDVKMKEKGDIPEGYSVSREKKERFSLILESASTNQTSMYLCASSSMRTGGRIAPLHFGNGTRLTVT.

This chain connects TRBV7-9 to TRBJ2-2; TRBD1 matches 10 bases. The CDR3 extends over 14 amino acids. Germline CDR1 SEHNR, CDR2 FQNEAQ (reference sequence). Unmatched junction bases numbered 4, after V lost 5 bases and J lost 7 bases. The CDR3, as DNA: TGTGCCAGCAGCCCGGGACAGGGGTTCGGGGAGCTGTTTTTT. Protein: CASSPGQGFGELFF.

This clone was picked up a small number of times. The rearrangement uses TRBV6-1 and TRBJ2-2, with D tentatively TRBD1 (6 bases). The germline gives CDR1 MNHNS, CDR2 SASEGT. V was cut by 9 bases and J by 1 base, with 9 bases left in between. The CDR3 is made up of 13 amino acids. CDR3 nucleotides: TGTGCCAGTCGGACAGAGAACACCGGGGAGCTGTTTTTT. Amino acid sequence: CASRTENTGELFF.

The V gene is TRBV18, the J gene TRBJ1-4, with D tentatively TRBD1 (6 bases). V lost 3 bases to trimming and J lost 4 bases, with 12 bases between them. The CDR3 has 15 amino acids. Germline assignment: CDR1 KGHSH and CDR2 LQKENI. The CDR3 region has the DNA TGTGCCAGCTCACCCAACGAAGGGGGTAATGAAAAACTGTTTTTT. This codes for CASSPNEGGNEKLFF.

The chain combines TRBV11-3 with TRBJ2-7, with a possible D match to TRBD1 (6 bases). Trimming took off 1 base at V and 3 bases at J, with 7 bases between the two ends. Germline CDR1 is SGHNT and CDR2 is YENEEA. This CDR3 spans 13 amino acids. Here the CDR3 reads CASSLGGHYEQYF. As DNA, the CDR3 is TGTGCCAGCAGCTTAGGGGGGCACTACGAGCAGTACTTC.

This chain uses TRBV29-1 with TRBJ2-1; D is possibly TRBD1 (5 bases). The CDR3 length is 13 residues. Per germline, CDR1 SQVTM and CDR2 ANQGSEA. The V end was cut by 3 bases, the J end by 6 bases, with 12 bases between. The chain's CDR3 is CSVDQFQGNEQFF. CDR3 bases: TGCAGCGTTGACCAGTTTCAGGGCAATGAGCAGTTCTTC.

The chain joins TRBV5-6 to TRBJ1-4; the D gene is possibly TRBD1 (5 bases). The ends were cut back, 0 bases at V and 4 bases at J, with 10 bases in the middle. The CDR3 runs to 15 residues. Germline assignment: CDR1 SGHDT and CDR2 YYEEEE. CDR3 amino acids: CASSLGRGYNEKLFF. CDR3 sequence (DNA): TGTGCCAGCAGCTTGGGGAGGGGTTATAATGAAAAACTGTTTTTT. The full variable domain, its missing parts supplied by reference TRBV5-6 and TRBJ1-4, is DAGVTQSPTHLIKTRGQQVTLRCSPKSGHDTVSWYQQALGQGPQFIFQYYEEEERQRGNFPDRFSGHQFPNYSSELNVNALLLGDSALYLCASSLGRGYNEKLFFGSGTQLSVL.

The J gene is TRBJ1-2, the V gene TRBV9; 9 nucleotides match TRBD1. Germline CDR1 SGDLS, CDR2 YYNGEE. The CDR3 spans 13 residues. J lost 12 bases, V lost 4 bases, and 10 bases had no gene match. The CDR3, as DNA: TGTGCCAGCAGCCCCCCTGACAGGGGGGGGGACACCTTC. Its translation: CASSPPDRGGDTF.

The V gene is TRBV30, the J gene TRBJ2-3; 10 nucleotides agree with TRBD1. The CDR3 consists of 14 residues. With 4 bases clipped from V and 4 bases from J, the junction kept 5 bases outside the gene matches. Per the germline V gene, CDR1 is GTSNPN and CDR2 is SVGIG (reference sequence). The CDR3 region is CAWTGTGDADTQYF. The CDR3 DNA follows: TGTGCCTGGACCGGGACAGGGGATGCAGATACGCAGTATTTT.

CDR3 in amino acids: CASRLYGSTDTQYF. Here the CDR3 DNA reads TGTGCCAGCAGGCTGTACGGCAGCACAGATACGCAGTATTTT. The J gene is TRBJ2-3, the V gene TRBV28; D ambiguous. This CDR3 contains 14 residues. CDR1 and CDR2 from the germline V gene are MDHEN and SYDVKM. V lost 6 bases, J lost 0 bases, and 10 bases lay in between.

This clone has just a few counts. The rearrangement links TRBV27 to TRBJ2-1; no clear D. V shed 3 bases and J shed 8 bases, with 8 bases lying between them. From germline, CDR1 is MNHEY and CDR2 SMNVEV (reference sequence). This CDR3 is built from 12 residues. CDR3 nucleotide sequence: TGTGCCAGCAGTTTTCCCTCCCATGAGCAGTTCTTC. Its protein product is CASSFPSHEQFF.

V and J are TRBV5-1 and TRBJ2-5; TRBD2 is a possible D gene (5 bases). The CDR3 has 14 amino acids. Germline assignment: CDR1 SGHRS and CDR2 YFSETQ. V was pared by 4 bases and J by 5 bases, with 15 bases between. CDR3 nucleotide sequence: TGCGCCAGCAGCCCGGGATCGACTGGGGAGACCCAGTACTTC. Its translation: CASSPGSTGETQYF.

The chain carries TRBV6-4 and TRBJ2-5, with 12 bases matching TRBD2. Germline V gene data show CDR1 as MRHNA and CDR2 as SNTAGT. The V segment lost 8 bases and the J segment 4 bases; nucleotides outside the gene matches: 14. The CDR3 extends over 17 amino acids. CDR3 sequence: CASGPAGLAGLSETQYF. In nucleotides, the CDR3 is TGTGCCAGCGGCCCAGCGGGACTAGCGGGCCTCTCAGAGACCCAGTACTTC.

The chain uses TRBV7-9 and TRBJ2-4; 7 bases fit TRBD1. The germline CDR1 and CDR2 sequences are SEHNR and FQNEAQ (reference sequence). V trimming: 4 bases; J trimming: 0 bases; junction bases outside the gene matches: 6. This CDR3 region has 16 residues. The chain's CDR3 is CASSSGTELAKNIQYF. The CDR3 DNA is TGTGCCAGCAGCTCCGGGACAGAATTAGCCAAAAACATTCAGTACTTC.

V usage is TRBV4-1 and J usage is TRBJ2-1; no clear D. V gave up 0 bases and J gave up 2 bases, with 14 bases separating them. Germline values: CDR1 MGHRA, CDR2 YSYEKL. This CDR3 spans 17 amino acids. The CDR3 here is CASSQDLALGPYNEQFF. CDR3 nucleotides: TGCGCCAGCAGCCAAGATTTGGCATTAGGCCCCTACAATGAGCAGTTCTTC.

The chain is built from TRBV9 and TRBJ2-3; D unresolved. Germline-derived CDR1 and CDR2 are SGDLS and YYNGEE. The CDR3 extends over 15 amino acids. The V end was cut by 0 bases, the J end by 6 bases, with 14 bases between. The CDR3 DNA reads TGTGCCAGCAGCGTAGTGCAGTCCTACGTTGATACGCAGTATTTT. Amino acids: CASSVVQSYVDTQYF.

In its sample, this clone was seen a few times. This sequence joins TRBV13 and TRBJ1-3; the D is unclear. There are 16 residues in the CDR3. V lost 3 bases to trimming and J lost 0 bases, with 12 bases between them. Looked up from germline, CDR1 is PRHDT and CDR2 is FYEKMQ (reference sequence). In DNA, the CDR3 is TGTGCCAGCAGCTTTACCTACATTAGCTCTGGAAACACCATATATTTT. It yields the protein CASSFTYISSGNTIYF.

This chain links TRBV27 with TRBJ1-2; 7 bases agree with TRBD1. Per germline, CDR1 MNHEY and CDR2 SMNVEV (reference sequence). V lost 5 bases to trimming and J lost 1 base; unmatched junction nucleotides: 4. The CDR3 is made up of 14 amino acids. CDR3 coding DNA: TGTGCCAGCAGTCTTAGGGGGCGTAACTATGGCTACACCTTC. This sequence encodes CASSLRGRNYGYTF.

The chain couples TRBV9 to TRBJ1-2; TRBD1 is a possible D gene (5 bases). Germline V gene sequence: CDR1 SGDLS, CDR2 YYNGEE. The V and J ends lost 4 bases and 6 bases respectively, with 13 bases between them. The CDR3 loop spans 13 amino acids. CDR3 amino acids: CASSQTTRDGYTF. The DNA of the CDR3 is TGTGCCAGCAGCCAAACGACCAGGGATGGCTACACCTTC.